This T cell receptor beta chain derives from a study of cytomegalovirus exposure and HLA in healthy donors. Study-wide findings and caveats: According to reports, the classifier identified cytomegalovirus status with high specificity and sensitivity. Earlier findings revealed that most TCR beta V segments proved productive either about 87% or about 30% of the time.

This clone has only one observation. Its target is not known. This CDR3 spans 15 amino acids. Germline V lookup: CDR1 SGDLS, CDR2 YYNGEE. Trimming stripped 0 bases from V and 6 bases from J, with 15 bases between. Primers included in the PCR were 60 Vbeta and 13 Jbeta primers. Libraries were prepared by immunoSEQ multiplex PCR; TCRdb keeps only in-frame clonotypes and omits some of them. The sample gives approximately 100,000 clones, around 80% of which show up once; about a sixth is in the top ten. The V call is TRBV9, the J call TRBJ1-2; D remains unclear. This TCR was sampled from a man in his sixties in good health and CMV-seropositive. Sample: PBMCs. CDR3 amino acids: CASSVGLDLRDGYTF. CDR3 coding DNA: TGTGCCAGCAGCGTAGGTCTGGACCTGCGGGATGGCTACACCTTC.